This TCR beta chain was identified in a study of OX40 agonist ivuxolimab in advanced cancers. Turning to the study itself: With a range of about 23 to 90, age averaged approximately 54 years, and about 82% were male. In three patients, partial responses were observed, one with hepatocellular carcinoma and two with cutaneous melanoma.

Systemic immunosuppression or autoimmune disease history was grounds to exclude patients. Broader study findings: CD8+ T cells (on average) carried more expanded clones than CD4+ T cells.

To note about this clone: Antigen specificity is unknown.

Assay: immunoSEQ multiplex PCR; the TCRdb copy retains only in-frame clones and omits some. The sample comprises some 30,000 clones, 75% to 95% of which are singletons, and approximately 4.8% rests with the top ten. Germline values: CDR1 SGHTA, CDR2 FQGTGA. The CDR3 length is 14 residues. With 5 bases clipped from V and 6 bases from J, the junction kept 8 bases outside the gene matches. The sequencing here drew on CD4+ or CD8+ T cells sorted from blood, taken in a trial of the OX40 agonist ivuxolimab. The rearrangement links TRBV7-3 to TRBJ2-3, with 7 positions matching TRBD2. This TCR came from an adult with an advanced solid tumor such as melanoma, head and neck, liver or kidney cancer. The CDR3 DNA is TGTGCCAGCAGCACAGGACTAGGGGCGGATACGCAGTATTTT. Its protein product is CASSTGLGADTQYF. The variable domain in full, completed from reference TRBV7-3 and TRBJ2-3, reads GAGVSQTPSNKVTEKGKYVELRCDPISGHTALYWYRQSLGQGPEFLIYFQGTGAADDSGLPNDRFFAVRPEGSVSTLKIQRTERGDSAVYLCASSTGLGADTQYFGPGTRLTVL.